This T cell receptor beta chain stems from a study of radiation and T cells in renal cell carcinoma. Broader study findings: From baseline, blood top tumor clonotypes peaked at 2 weeks post-radiation.

In its sample, this clone was seen once. Its target is unknown. Time point denoted: baseline pretreatment blood. Treatment defined: 15 Gy SBRT to primary tumor, nephrectomy 4 weeks later. The CDR3 runs to 14 residues. Germline assignment: CDR1 LGHNA and CDR2 YSLEER. V trimming: 6 bases; J trimming: 0 bases; junction bases outside the gene matches: 5. Profiled with immunoSEQ multiplex PCR; TCRdb holds only in-frame clones, not every one. The sample lists 70,000 to 100,000 clones, over 65% occurring once. This chain uses TRBV4-3 with TRBJ2-7; 7 nucleotides agree with TRBD2. The clonotype originates from a man aged 60-69 years with renal cell carcinoma. Here the sequenced sample was blood, taken from a patient whose treatment included radiotherapy and nephrectomy. The CDR3 region is CASSRDYSSYEQYF. For the CDR3, the DNA is TGCGCCAGCAGTCGGGACTACAGCTCCTACGAGCAGTACTTC.